One sample yielded the 6 T cell receptor beta chains listed below, sequenced in a study of vaccination effects on CD4 cells after COVID-19. Using immunoSEQ multiplex PCR, the repertoire was profiled, and TCRdb retains in-frame clones only, with some absent. The sample contains under 20,000 clones, approximately 74% of which appear only once. Before sequencing took place, the ViraFEST assay used viral peptide pools to expand antigen-specific CD4+ T cells. Isolating CD4+ T cells followed 9 to 11 days of culture. The person was diagnosed with PCR-confirmed SARS-CoV-2 infection between March and December 2020. Their antigen targets remain unknown. This specimen was CD4+ T cells from PBMCs cultured with SARS-CoV-2 spike peptides, taken before COVID-19 vaccination. Every receptor here comes from a human donor who had a prior SARS-CoV-2 infection.

This clone was picked up one time. The V gene is TRBV6-5, the J gene TRBJ2-7, with TRBD2 identical over 8 bases. V lost 6 bases, J lost 0 bases, and 4 bases stayed unmatched. The CDR3 length is 14 residues. CDR1 and CDR2 from the germline V gene are MNHEY and SVGAGI. CDR3 in amino acids: CASRLSGASYEQYF. For the CDR3, the DNA is TGTGCCAGCAGGCTTAGCGGGGCCTCCTACGAGCAGTACTTC.

V gene TRBV3-1 (or the pseudogene TRBV3-2) combines with J gene TRBJ2-1; D uncertain. The CDR3 is 14 amino acids. The germline V gene has CDR1 LGHDT and CDR2 YNNKEL (reference sequence). Trimming took off 1 base at V and 6 bases at J, with 10 bases between the two ends. The DNA for the CDR3 is TGTGCCAGCAGCCAAGTAGCCTCAAGCAATGAGCAGTTCTTC. Translating gives CASSQVASSNEQFF.

A remark on this clone: The germline gene is not matched at one end of the junction; a read error may be the cause. The chain uses TRBV24-1 and TRBJ1-3; D remains ambiguous. This CDR3 is built from 15 residues. The germline V gene encodes CDR1 KGHDR and CDR2 SFDVKD. CDR3 sequence reads: CATSDSGGSVNTIYF. CDR3 DNA sequence: TGTGCCACCAGTGATTCAGGCGGATCTGTAAACACCATATATTTT.

This clone was recorded a few times. This chain links TRBV7-8 with TRBJ2-2; D is undetermined. This CDR3 comprises 16 residues. Germline CDR1 SGHVS, CDR2 FQNEAQ. V was shortened by 5 bases and J by 3 bases, with 16 bases between the two germline ends. CDR3 sequence reads: CASSLSSSRYTGELFF. CDR3 DNA sequence: TGTGCCAGCAGCCTCTCTAGTTCTAGGTACACCGGGGAGCTGTTTTTT.

This clone was detected only a few times. This chain connects TRBV5-4 to TRBJ2-3; 10 bases align to TRBD1. J gave up 3 bases and V 4 bases, and 5 bases lay outside the gene matches. This CDR3 has 15 residues. CDR1 and CDR2 (germline): SGHNT, YYREEE (reference sequence). Here the CDR3 reads CASSTGTGDTDTQYF. CDR3 DNA sequence: TGTGCCAGCAGCACCGGGACAGGGGATACAGATACGCAGTATTTT.

CDR3 protein: CASSRLEGGSGNTIYF. The CDR3 coding sequence is TGTGCCAGCAGCCGATTAGAAGGGGGTTCTGGAAACACCATATATTTT. V gene TRBV7-6 combines with J gene TRBJ1-3; tentatively, D is TRBD1 (6 bases). Germline loops: CDR1 SGHVS, CDR2 FNYEAQ. Trimming stripped 5 bases from V and 1 base from J, with 15 bases between. The CDR3 contains 16 residues.